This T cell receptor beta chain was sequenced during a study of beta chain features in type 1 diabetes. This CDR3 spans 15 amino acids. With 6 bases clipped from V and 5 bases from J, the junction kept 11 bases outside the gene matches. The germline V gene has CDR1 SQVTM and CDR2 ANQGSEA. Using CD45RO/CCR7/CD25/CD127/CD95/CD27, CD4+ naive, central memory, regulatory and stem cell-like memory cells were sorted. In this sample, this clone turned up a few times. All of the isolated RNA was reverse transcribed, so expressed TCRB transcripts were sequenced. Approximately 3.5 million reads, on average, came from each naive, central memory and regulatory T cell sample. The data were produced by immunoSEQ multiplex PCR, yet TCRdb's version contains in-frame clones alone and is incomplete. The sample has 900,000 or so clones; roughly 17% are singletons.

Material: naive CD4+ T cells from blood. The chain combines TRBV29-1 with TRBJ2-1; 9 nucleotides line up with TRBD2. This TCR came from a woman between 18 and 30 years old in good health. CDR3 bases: TGCAGCGTGACGCCAGGACTAGCGACCCACAATGAGCAGTTCTTC. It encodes CSVTPGLATHNEQFF.